One sample yielded the 29 T cell receptor beta chains listed below, sequenced in a study of Ad26.COV2.S vaccination and SARS-CoV-2 variants. Clones were read by immunoSEQ multiplex PCR, and TCRdb kept only the in-frame ones, dropping some. This table holds roughly 500,000 clones, 80% to 90% found once. The treatment: around 19 received Ad26.COV2.S at low or high dose, single or two shots; about 5 received placebo; per-sample allocation not given. Day 63 after the first injection of vaccine or placebo was the sampling time. Sequenced here: peripheral blood, sampled in a trial of Ad26.COV2.S vaccine versus placebo. These receptors were taken from a person aged 18-65 years who received the Ad26.COV2.S COVID-19 vaccine or a placebo.

As for this clone: Other DNA sequences of this sample code for an identical CDR3. This chain uses TRBV9 with TRBJ2-3; weak D call: TRBD2 (6 bases). Deletions cut 3 bases from V and 1 base from J, with 12 bases between. The CDR3 has 15 residues. Germline V gene data show CDR1 as SGDLS and CDR2 as YYNGEE. The chain's CDR3 is CASSARGGRTDTQYF. The CDR3 nucleotides are TGTGCCAGCAGCGCCCGAGGAGGGCGCACAGATACGCAGTATTTT.

V and J are TRBV7-8 and TRBJ2-7; 9 bases map to TRBD2. This CDR3 is built from 17 residues. Germline lookup yields CDR1 SGHVS and CDR2 FQNEAQ. J gave up 1 base and V 5 bases, and 12 bases lay outside the gene matches. The CDR3 DNA follows: TGTGCCAGCAGCCCAACCGGTGGGCTAGCGGGGTCCTACGAGCAGTACTTC. Amino acid sequence: CASSPTGGLAGSYEQYF.

V is TRBV7-9 and J is TRBJ2-6; no reliable D call. Trimming took off 5 bases at V and 3 bases at J, with 8 bases between the two ends. CDR1 is SEHNR, CDR2 FQNEAQ, per germline (reference sequence). The CDR3 totals 14 residues. As DNA, the CDR3 is TGTGCCAGCAGCGTTTATCTTGGGGCCAACGTCCTGACTTTC. Translation: CASSVYLGANVLTF.

The rearrangement uses TRBV25-1 and TRBJ1-6; no definite D call. CDR3 length: 18 amino acids. V lost 0 bases to trimming and J lost 15 bases, with 27 bases between them. CDR1 and CDR2 (germline): MGHDK, SYGVNS. CDR3 loop: CASSEYSPGGWGSLVLHF. In DNA form, the CDR3 reads TGTGCCAGCAGTGAATATTCCCCTGGAGGGTGGGGATCCTTAGTCCTCCACTTT.

The chain combines TRBV4-3 with TRBJ2-1, with 11 nucleotides matching TRBD1. Trimming removed 5 bases from V and 8 bases from J; junction bases left unmatched: 8. The CDR3 loop spans 15 amino acids. Germline V gene data show CDR1 as LGHNA and CDR2 as YSLEER. The CDR3 reads CASSTLTDRGHEQFF. The CDR3 nucleotides are TGCGCCAGCAGCACCCTCACGGACAGGGGGCATGAGCAGTTCTTC.

The CDR3 spells CASSLGGRGQGFRSPLHF. CDR3 bases: TGTGCCAGCAGCTTGGGGGGACGGGGACAGGGATTCCGTTCACCCCTCCACTTT. The chain employs TRBV13 and TRBJ1-6, with 9 bases that match TRBD1. The CDR3 runs to 18 residues. CDR1 and CDR2 from the germline V gene are PRHDT and FYEKMQ (reference sequence). Germline trimming cut 3 bases from V and 9 bases from J; bases unmatched to any gene: 15.

The table lists this clone with a few counts. The chain carries TRBV5-1 and TRBJ1-1, with 8 bases lining up with TRBD1. The J segment lost 7 bases and the V segment lost 4 bases, leaving 12 bases of the junction unmatched. This CDR3 comprises 15 residues. Germline V gene lookup returns CDR1 SGHRS and CDR2 YFSETQ. Here the CDR3 DNA reads TGCGCCAGCAGCCCGAGCGACAGGGGCCCCCGTGAAGCTTTCTTT. It yields the protein CASSPSDRGPREAFF.

The V gene is TRBV28, the J gene TRBJ1-2; no definite D call. Germline values: CDR1 MDHEN, CDR2 SYDVKM. CDR3 size: 14 residues. Deletions cut 6 bases from V and 4 bases from J, with 15 bases between. CDR3 in DNA: TGTGCCAGCAGCTCTGTCCGGGATCCCTATGGCTACACCTTC. Protein sequence: CASSSVRDPYGYTF.

The J gene is TRBJ2-1, the V gene TRBV7-2; D is perhaps TRBD1 (5 bases). Germline V gene sequence: CDR1 SGHTA, CDR2 FQGNSA. The CDR3 sequence is 13 residues long. V dropped 7 bases and J dropped 3 bases, with 10 bases sitting between them. CDR3 DNA: TGTGCCAGCATAAAACAGGTCTACAATGAGCAGTTCTTC. The encoded protein is CASIKQVYNEQFF.

The chain links TRBV5-4 to TRBJ2-7; D is ambiguous. CDR1 is SGHNT, CDR2 YYREEE, per germline (reference sequence). There are 13 residues in the CDR3. Deletions cut 1 base from V and 0 bases from J, with 5 bases between. CDR3 sequence (DNA): TGTGCCAGCAGCTTGCGCCCCTCCTACGAGCAGTACTTC. Its protein is CASSLRPSYEQYF.

This rearrangement joins TRBV5-1 to TRBJ1-1, with D possibly matching TRBD1 (5 bases). Germline CDR1 and CDR2: SGHRS and YFSETQ. The CDR3 spans 13 residues. V shed 0 bases and J shed 6 bases, with 9 bases lying between them. The CDR3 reads CASSLEGYAEAFF. CDR3 nucleotide sequence: TGCGCCAGCAGCTTGGAGGGGTACGCTGAAGCTTTCTTT.

This chain uses TRBV29-1 with TRBJ2-3; D assignment may be TRBD1 or TRBD2 (6 bases each). Germline assignment: CDR1 SQVTM and CDR2 ANQGSEA. The CDR3 has 12 amino acids. V lost 5 bases, J lost 8 bases, and 14 bases lay in between. CDR3 in amino acids: CSVPTQGGTQYF. The CDR3 nucleotides are TGCAGCGTTCCGACACAGGGAGGTACGCAGTATTTT.

V gene TRBV23-1 combines with J gene TRBJ2-7; D not resolved. TRBV23-1 is marked as an open reading frame, function uncertain. Between the trimmed V and J ends, which lost 6 bases and 2 bases, there was a span of 11 bases. The CDR3 has 13 residues. The CDR3 nucleotides read TGCGCCAGCAGGGGGTCCCGGACCTACGAGCAGTACGTC. It translates to CASRGSRTYEQYV.

V gene TRBV5-1 combines with J gene TRBJ2-1; TRBD2 aligns across 8 bases. Trimming at V came to 2 bases and at J to 7 bases, leaving 8 bases not matched to a gene. Germline assignment: CDR1 SGHRS and CDR2 YFSETQ. This CDR3 has 15 amino acids. In DNA form, the CDR3 reads TGCGCCAGCAGCTTTCGTGCGGGAGGAAGAAATGAGCAGTTCTTC. Residues: CASSFRAGGRNEQFF.

The chain employs TRBV18 and TRBJ1-2; 7 nucleotides agree with TRBD1. V gave up 4 bases and J gave up 10 bases; unmatched junction bases: 12. The CDR3 extends over 14 amino acids. The V gene's germline CDR1 is KGHSH and CDR2 LQKENI. The DNA for the CDR3 is TGTGCCAGCTCACGAGGGACAGAAGGGGCCGACTACACCTTC. The encoded protein is CASSRGTEGADYTF.

CDR3 nucleotides: TGTGCCAGCAGTGAACAGGGGTCTTGGAATGAGCAGTTCTTC. This gives the protein CASSEQGSWNEQFF. This sequence joins TRBV2 and TRBJ2-1; D is perhaps TRBD1 (6 bases). This CDR3 is 14 amino acids long. CDR1 is SNHLY, CDR2 FYNNEI, per germline. Trimming shortened V by 2 bases and J by 7 bases, and 12 bases separated the two germline ends.

This chain uses TRBV7-2 with TRBJ1-1; no firm D call. The V gene's germline CDR1 is SGHTA and CDR2 FQGNSA. V was cut by 3 bases and J by 2 bases, with 10 bases left in between. This CDR3 region has 14 residues. The CDR3 reads CASSLFLGNTEAFF. CDR3 sequence (DNA): TGTGCCAGCAGCTTGTTTTTGGGCAACACTGAAGCTTTCTTT.

The rearrangement joins TRBV5-6 to TRBJ1-3; unclear D gene. Looked up from germline, CDR1 is SGHDT and CDR2 is YYEEEE. The CDR3 contains 15 residues. Trimming pared 5 bases from V and 0 bases from J, leaving 12 bases between. CDR3 DNA sequence: TGTGCCAGCAGTTACAGTCCCCTCTCTGGAAACACCATATATTTT. Residues: CASSYSPLSGNTIYF.

This chain joins TRBV19 and TRBJ2-2, with 7 bases fitting TRBD2. V lost 3 bases, J lost 7 bases, and 14 bases stayed unmatched. The CDR3 runs to 17 residues. CDR1 and CDR2 from the germline V gene are LNHDA and SQIVND (reference sequence). The chain's CDR3 is CASSMPRGGGFDGELFF. CDR3 sequence (DNA): TGTGCCAGTAGTATGCCCCGGGGCGGGGGATTCGACGGGGAGCTGTTTTTT. The variable domain in full, with the rest retrieved from reference TRBV19 and TRBJ2-2, is DGGITQSPKYLFRKEGQNVTLSCEQNLNHDAMYWYRQDPGQGLRLIYYSQIVNDFQKGDIAEGYSVSREKKESFPLTVTSAQKNPTAFYLCASSMPRGGGFDGELFFGEGSRLTVL.

CDR3 DNA: TGTGCCACCAGCAGAGCGTCTGTTCAGCCCCAGCATTTT. This encodes CATSRASVQPQHF. The chain joins TRBV15 to TRBJ1-5; no reliable D call. Germline CDR1 is LNHNV and CDR2 is YYDKDF (reference sequence). Trimming took 1 base from V and 6 from J, leaving 7 bases between them. The CDR3 totals 13 residues.

The chain has TRBV5-1 and TRBJ1-2; no definite D call. In germline, CDR1 is SGHRS, CDR2 YFSETQ. V was shortened by 0 bases and J by 2 bases, with 11 bases between the two germline ends. The CDR3 totals 15 residues. CDR3 in DNA: TGCGCCAGCAGCTTGGCCCTAGGAGCCAACTATGGCTACACCTTC. Translating it yields CASSLALGANYGYTF. The variable domain in full, with the rest retrieved from reference TRBV5-1 and TRBJ1-2, is KAGVTQTPRYLIKTRGQQVTLSCSPISGHRSVSWYQQTPGQGLQFLFEYFSETQRNKGNFPGRFSGRQFSNSRSEMNVSTLELGDSALYLCASSLALGANYGYTFGSGTRLTVV.

With regard to this clone: The junction shows a germline mismatch at one end, possibly a read error. The chain recombines TRBV19 with TRBJ2-3, with D possibly TRBD1 on 5 matching bases. The CDR3 is made up of 12 amino acids. Germline V gene lookup returns CDR1 LNHDA and CDR2 SQIVND (reference sequence). The CDR3 coding sequence is TGTGCCAGTAGTCTAGACAGACATACGCAGTATTTT. Amino acid sequence: CASSLDRHTQYF.

This clone has a single count. The DNA for the CDR3 is TGCAGCGTCCTGGGGGGCAGCGGCTACAATGAGCAGTTCTTC. Its translation is CSVLGGSGYNEQFF. The rearrangement links TRBV29-1 to TRBJ2-1; D might be TRBD1 or TRBD2, each matching 6 bases. The CDR3 loop spans 14 amino acids. The germline V and J ends were trimmed by 6 bases and 3 bases, with 15 bases remaining between them. Germline assignment: CDR1 SQVTM and CDR2 ANQGSEA.

The V call is TRBV28, the J call TRBJ2-7, with 10 nucleotides matching TRBD2. The CDR3 has 14 residues. V shed 6 bases and J 6 bases; nucleotides not matched to a gene: 8. Germline CDR1 and CDR2: MDHEN and SYDVKM. CDR3 loop: CASRASGSPLEQYV. DNA of the CDR3: TGTGCCAGCAGGGCTAGCGGGAGCCCTCTCGAGCAGTACGTC.

V and J are TRBV15 and TRBJ2-3; 7 bases line up with TRBD2. The CDR3 length is 14 residues. V trimming: 8 bases; J trimming: 0 bases; junction bases outside the gene matches: 5. Per germline, CDR1 LNHNV and CDR2 YYDKDF (reference sequence). CDR3 sequence reads: CATLSRGSTDTQYF. CDR3 DNA: TGTGCCACCCTTTCGCGGGGGAGCACAGATACGCAGTATTTT.

The V and J genes are TRBV2 and TRBJ2-1; perhaps TRBD2 as D (5 bases). CDR1 SNHLY and CDR2 FYNNEI come from the germline V gene. Deletions cut 2 bases from V and 0 bases from J, with 14 bases between. The CDR3 sequence is 17 residues long. The CDR3 region is CASSEMRRAGSYNEQFF. CDR3 DNA sequence: TGTGCCAGCAGTGAAATGAGGCGGGCAGGCTCCTACAATGAGCAGTTCTTC. The whole variable domain, remainder taken from reference TRBV2 and TRBJ2-1, is EPEVTQTPSHQVTQMGQEVILRCVPISNHLYFYWYRQILGQKVEFLVSFYNNEISEKSEIFDDQFSVERPDGSNFTLKIRSTKLEDSAMYFCASSEMRRAGSYNEQFFGPGTRLTVL.

The chain carries TRBV7-9 and TRBJ2-1; weak D call: TRBD2 (6 bases). The length of the CDR3 is 17 residues. Germline V lookup: CDR1 SEHNR, CDR2 FQNEAQ (reference sequence). Trimming cost V 6 bases and J 5 bases, with 23 bases left between them. The CDR3 region is CASRARATGVPHNEQFF. Here the CDR3 DNA reads TGTGCCAGCAGGGCTAGGGCAACGGGGGTTCCTCACAATGAGCAGTTCTTC.

The rearrangement joins TRBV4-3 to TRBJ2-2, with TRBD2 identical over 10 bases. After removal of 1 base from V and 9 bases from J, the junction contained 11 bases not matched to a gene. The germline gives CDR1 LGHNA, CDR2 YSLEER. CDR3 size: 17 residues. The CDR3 protein is CASSQVRASGRSWELFF. The CDR3 DNA reads TGCGCCAGCAGCCAAGTTAGAGCTAGCGGGAGAAGTTGGGAGCTGTTTTTT.

The rearrangement links TRBV21-1 to TRBJ2-4; the table names TRBD1, a call not compared with the DNA. TRBV21-1 is classified as a pseudogene. The CDR3 spans 15 residues. The CDR3 spells CASGPRDLAKNIQYF. The CDR3 DNA sequence: TGTGCCAGCGGCCCCAGGGATTTGGCCAAAAACATTCAGTACTTC.